The rows below give T cell receptor beta chains drawn from one sample of a study of preoperative IRX-2 immunotherapy in early breast cancer. TCRdb's copy holds only in-frame clones and misses some; the assay was immunoSEQ multiplex PCR. The sample lists roughly 43,000 clones, roughly 95% occurring once. Sequences were derived from tumor tissue, sampled after IRX-2 immunotherapy. These receptors all stem from a human donor with breast cancer. The CDR3 runs from the conserved cysteine through the conserved F or W. A D gene is named only where the DNA matches it firmly. Clone size is given for some rows only: seen once, a few or many times, or a class if the clone is expanded.

v_gene	j_gene	d_gene	abundance	CDR3aa	CDR3nt
TRBV19	TRBJ1-5	.	few	CASSIGEGSGNQPQHF	TGTGCCAGTAGTATAGGCGAGGGAAGCGGCAATCAGCCCCAGCATTTT
TRBV9	TRBJ2-7	TRBD1	few	CASSVRDSPYEQYF	TGTGCCAGCAGCGTACGGGACAGCCCCTACGAGCAGTACTTC
TRBV2	TRBJ2-5	TRBD2	.	CASSGSSGGVSRETQYF	TGTGCCAGCAGTGGTAGTAGCGGGGGGGTGAGTCGAGAGACCCAGTACTTC
TRBV7-2	TRBJ2-3	.	.	CASSLEPLRAAQYF	TGTGCCAGCAGCTTAGAACCCCTGAGGGCTGCACAGTATTTT
TRBV6-5	TRBJ2-7	.	.	CASSFTANSYEQYF	TGTGCCAGCAGTTTTACTGCGAACTCCTACGAGCAGTACTTC
TRBV7-2	TRBJ1-6	TRBD1	.	CASSSGQGRTLHF	TGTGCCAGCAGCTCCGGACAGGGTAGGACCCTCCACTTT
TRBV4-3	TRBJ2-4	.	.	CASSASPGWAKNIQYF	TGCGCCAGCAGCGCTAGTCCGGGGTGGGCCAAAAACATTCAGTACTTC
TRBV6-5	TRBJ2-7	.	few	CASSYIGRGNDEQYF	TGTGCCAGCAGTTACATCGGACGGGGTAATGACGAGCAGTACTTC
TRBV15	TRBJ2-1	.	.	CATSRDLIGASSYNEQFF	TGTGCCACCAGCAGAGACCTTATAGGGGCGAGCTCCTACAATGAGCAGTTCTTC
TRBV6-1	TRBJ1-4	TRBD1	.	CASIMTGGDEKLFF	TGTGCCAGCATTATGACAGGGGGGGATGAAAAACTGTTTTTT
TRBV11-3	TRBJ2-1	.	.	CASSKEGLGSDEQFF	TGTGCCAGCAGCAAGGAGGGGCTGGGTTCCGATGAGCAGTTCTTC
TRBV4-3	TRBJ1-5	.	.	CASSLTYGDQPQHF	TGCGCCAGCAGCCTGACATATGGAGATCAGCCCCAGCATTTT
TRBV29-1	TRBJ2-7	.	.	CSVGPQGPSYEQYF	TGCAGCGTTGGCCCTCAGGGGCCCTCCTACGAGCAGTACTTC
TRBV5-1	TRBJ1-6	.	.	CASSQKDSSYNSPLHF	TGCGCCAGCAGCCAAAAGGACAGTTCCTATAATTCACCCCTCCACTTT
TRBV18	TRBJ2-5	.	few	CASSPLGTRETQYF	TGTGCCAGCTCACCCCTTGGGACCCGGGAGACCCAGTACTTC
TRBV7-9	TRBJ2-3	.	.	CASSLGAGTDTQYF	TGTGCCAGCAGCCTAGGGGCAGGGACAGATACGCAGTATTTT
TRBV28	TRBJ2-6	.	.	CASRSIGSASGANVLTF	TGTGCCAGCAGGTCCATTGGGTCGGCCTCTGGGGCCAACGTCCTGACTTTC
TRBV12-5	TRBJ2-2	TRBD1	.	CASGLWDRVVGGELFF	TGTGCTAGTGGTTTGTGGGACAGGGTGGTTGGAGGGGAGCTGTTTTTT
TRBV11-2	TRBJ2-1	.	.	CASSVPWVSTYNEQFF	TGTGCCAGCAGCGTCCCTTGGGTGAGTACCTACAATGAGCAGTTCTTC
TRBV2	TRBJ1-6	TRBD1	few	CASRDHITGATPLHF	TGTGCCAGCAGGGACCATATAACAGGGGCGACACCCCTCCACTTT
TRBV30	TRBJ2-3	TRBD2	.	CAWSPGGDTQYF	TGTGCCTGGAGTCCGGGGGGGGATACGCAGTATTTT
TRBV7-2	TRBJ1-1	TRBD1	.	CASSPGQVSTEAFF	TGTGCCAGCAGCCCGGGACAGGTGAGCACTGAAGCTTTCTTT
TRBV4-3	TRBJ2-3	.	.	CASSQVRQGFGTDTQYF	TGCGCCAGCAGCCAAGTTCGGCAGGGGTTTGGGACAGATACGCAGTATTTT
TRBV30	TRBJ2-7	.	.	CAWRRGGYEQYF	TGTGCCTGGAGACGAGGGGGCTACGAGCAGTACTTC
TRBV25-1	TRBJ1-4	.	.	CASSEWAGRITNEKLFF	TGTGCCAGCAGTGAATGGGCAGGGAGGATAACTAATGAAAAACTGTTTTTT
TRBV5-1	TRBJ1-4	.	.	CASSSTGNNEKLFF	TGCGCCAGCAGCTCGACAGGAAATAATGAAAAACTGTTTTTT
TRBV9	TRBJ2-1	TRBD2	.	CASSARLAGSSYNEQFF	TGTGCCAGCAGCGCCCGACTAGCGGGGAGCTCCTACAATGAGCAGTTCTTC
TRBV28	TRBJ2-1	TRBD2	.	CASSSHLLAGGIFSYNEQFF	TGTGCCAGCAGCTCTCATCTACTAGCGGGAGGGATCTTCTCCTACAATGAGCAGTTCTTC
TRBV7-2	TRBJ2-7	.	.	CASSFGRSYEQYF	TGTGCCAGCAGCTTCGGCAGATCCTACGAGCAGTACTTC
TRBV5-6	TRBJ1-1	.	.	CASSSPIGTEAFF	TGTGCCAGCAGCTCCCCCATCGGTACTGAAGCTTTCTTT
TRBV7-2	TRBJ1-4	TRBD1	.	CASSPRGQNEKLFF	TGTGCCAGCAGCCCCAGGGGGCAGAATGAAAAACTGTTTTTT
TRBV10-2	TRBJ1-1	.	.	CASSESPGNLEAFF	TGCGCCAGCAGTGAGTCCCCAGGGAACCTTGAAGCTTTCTTT
TRBV11-2	TRBJ1-2	TRBD1	.	CASSPRGGLSYGYTF	TGTGCCAGCAGCCCACGAGGGGGCTTGAGCTATGGCTACACCTTC
TRBV5-4	TRBJ2-3	.	.	CASSLATDTQYF	TGTGCCAGCAGCTTGGCCACAGATACGCAGTATTTT
TRBV19	TRBJ2-3	TRBD1	.	CASSMGTVTDTQYF	TGTGCCAGTAGTATGGGGACAGTGACAGATACGCAGTATTTT
TRBV4-3	TRBJ2-7	.	.	CASSQDLGPVCEQYF	TGCGCCAGCAGCCAAGATCTCGGTCCGGTCTGCGAGCAGTACTTC
TRBV5-1	TRBJ2-3	.	.	CASSLESSTDTQYF	TGCGCCAGCAGCTTGGAGTCTAGCACAGATACGCAGTATTTT
TRBV4-2	TRBJ1-2	.	.	CASSQNLREFGYTF	TGTGCCAGCAGCCAAAACCTCAGGGAATTCGGCTACACCTTC
TRBV28	TRBJ1-4	.	.	CASSFTGSREKLFF	TGTGCCAGCAGTTTCACAGGGAGCCGTGAAAAACTGTTTTTT
TRBV9	TRBJ2-7	TRBD2	once	CASSAAGTTIYEQYF	TGTGCCAGCAGCGCGGCAGGGACTACGATTTACGAGCAGTACTTC
TRBV6-6	TRBJ1-1	.	.	CASSKIRNTEAFF	TGTGCCAGCAGTAAGATCCGGAACACTGAAGCTTTCTTT
TRBV7-6	TRBJ2-3	.	.	CASSSREGADTQYF	TGTGCCAGCAGCTCCCGGGAGGGGGCTGATACGCAGTATTTT
TRBV6-5	TRBJ2-3	.	.	CASSYSWTTRYTQYF	TGTGCCAGCAGTTACTCGTGGACTACGCGATATACGCAGTATTTT
TRBV7-3	TRBJ2-1	TRBD2	.	CASSHPRPSGPDNEQFF	TGTGCCAGCAGCCACCCGCGCCCTAGCGGGCCGGACAATGAGCAGTTCTTC
TRBV28	TRBJ2-7	.	.	CASSLRWSSYEQYF	TGTGCCAGTAGCCTGAGGTGGAGCTCCTACGAGCAGTACTTC
TRBV28	TRBJ1-3	.	once	CASSQRTSGNTIYF	TGTGCCAGCAGTCAAAGGACATCAGGAAACACCATATATTTT
TRBV7-3	TRBJ1-2	.	.	CASSLTGEDGYTF	TGTGCCAGCAGCTTAACGGGCGAGGATGGCTACACCTTC
TRBV4-3	TRBJ2-3	.	.	CASSQEMRGLDTQYF	TGCGCCAGCAGCCAAGAAATGAGGGGCTTAGATACGCAGTATTTT